These 25 T cell receptor beta chains were all obtained from the same sample, sequenced in a study of neoadjuvant anti-PD-1 for oral cavity cancer. The repertoire was sequenced with immunoSEQ multiplex PCR; TCRdb's copy has only in-frame clones and lacks some. This sample has some 33,000 clones, with 80% found just once. Time point meaning: after neoadjuvant nivolumab, at surgical resection. The material sequenced was PBMCs, taken after nivolumab (anti-PD-1) treatment. Source of these receptors: a person aged 40 to 85 with oral cavity squamous cell carcinoma.

The CDR3 nucleotides read TGTGCCAGCAGCCGGACACTGAACACTGAAGCTTTCTTT. It is translated as CASSRTLNTEAFF. The rearrangement uses TRBV5-5 and TRBJ1-1; a weak D match, TRBD1 (5 bases). The CDR3 runs to 13 residues. V gave up 4 bases and J gave up 0 bases, with 7 bases separating them. The germline CDR1 and CDR2 sequences are SGHKS and YYEKEE (reference sequence).

This chain uses TRBV19 with TRBJ2-7, with a possible D match to TRBD1 (5 bases). V shed 5 bases and J shed 5 bases, with 10 bases lying between them. This CDR3 has 12 amino acids. CDR1 is LNHDA, CDR2 SQIVND, per germline (reference sequence). CDR3 DNA sequence: TGTGCCAGTAGTGATCAGGGCAACGAGCAGTACTTC. The encoded protein is CASSDQGNEQYF.

Only one count was recorded for this clone. This chain joins TRBV19 and TRBJ2-1; D not resolved. Deletions cut 4 bases from V and 0 bases from J, with 7 bases between. CDR1 is LNHDA and CDR2 is SQIVND in the germline V gene (reference sequence). This CDR3 is built from 14 residues. The CDR3 sequence: CASSRVSSYNEQFF. In DNA form, the CDR3 reads TGTGCCAGTAGTAGGGTAAGCTCCTACAATGAGCAGTTCTTC.

This chain joins TRBV19 and TRBJ2-2; 7 bases align to TRBD2. Looked up from germline, CDR1 is LNHDA and CDR2 is SQIVND (reference sequence). The CDR3 is made up of 13 amino acids. The V gene end was trimmed by 4 bases and the J gene end by 5 bases; junction bases not matched to a gene: 1. In DNA, the CDR3 is TGTGCCAGTAGTAAGCGGGGAACCGGGGAGCTGTTTTTT. Encoded protein: CASSKRGTGELFF. The entire variable domain, with the rest obtained from reference TRBV19 and TRBJ2-2, is as follows: DGGITQSPKYLFRKEGQNVTLSCEQNLNHDAMYWYRQDPGQGLRLIYYSQIVNDFQKGDIAEGYSVSREKKESFPLTVTSAQKNPTAFYLCASSKRGTGELFFGEGSRLTVL.

V is TRBV5-4 and J is TRBJ1-1; maybe TRBD1 (5 bases). Germline CDR1 reads SGHNT; CDR2 reads YYREEE (reference sequence). The CDR3 length is 15 residues. V lost 4 bases to trimming and J lost 4 bases, with 17 bases between them. The CDR3 DNA is TGTGCCAGCAGCCCACCGCAGGGCATGGGCACTGAAGCTTTCTTT. The encoded protein is CASSPPQGMGTEAFF.

J is TRBJ1-4 and V is TRBV6-5; 9 bases are shared with TRBD1. The germline gives CDR1 MNHEY, CDR2 SVGAGI. The CDR3 loop spans 13 amino acids. V lost 8 bases to trimming and J lost 8 bases; unmatched junction nucleotides: 6. Here the CDR3 reads CASADRGREKLFF. CDR3 coding DNA: TGTGCCAGCGCGGACAGGGGCCGGGAAAAACTGTTTTTT.

The chain uses TRBV19 and TRBJ2-5; tentatively, D is TRBD2 (5 bases). The CDR3 sequence is 16 residues long. Germline-derived CDR1 and CDR2 are LNHDA and SQIVND (reference sequence). V dropped 4 bases and J dropped 0 bases, with 15 bases sitting between them. For the CDR3, the DNA is TGTGCCAGTAGTAGCCCCAGCGGACGGAACCAAGAGACCCAGTACTTC. It is translated as CASSSPSGRNQETQYF.

V usage is TRBV5-1 and J usage is TRBJ2-5; no clear D gene. Trimming cost V 1 base and J 3 bases, with 1 base left between them. The CDR3 consists of 11 residues. Germline values: CDR1 SGHRS, CDR2 YFSETQ. CDR3 in amino acids: CASSLKETQYF. CDR3 nucleotide sequence: TGCGCCAGCAGCTTGAAAGAGACCCAGTACTTC.

This clone was seen a handful of times. Other nucleotide sequences in the sample specify the same CDR3. This CDR3 reads CASRGQGAVETQYF. The CDR3 bases are TGTGCCAGCAGGGGACAGGGGGCCGTCGAGACCCAGTACTTC. This chain joins TRBV2 and TRBJ2-5; 12 bases map to TRBD1. The junction had 4 bases not matched to a gene; V was cut back by 6 bases and J by 5 bases. CDR1 SNHLY and CDR2 FYNNEI come from the germline V gene. This CDR3 comprises 14 residues.

This sequence joins TRBV19 and TRBJ2-2; D tentatively fits TRBD1 or TRBD2 (5 bases each). Trimming took off 5 bases at V and 6 bases at J, with 19 bases between the two ends. The CDR3 contains 16 residues. In germline, CDR1 is LNHDA, CDR2 SQIVND (reference sequence). CDR3: CASSQKEGVEAGELFF. CDR3 coding DNA: TGTGCCAGTAGTCAAAAGGAAGGGGTGGAGGCCGGGGAGCTGTTTTTT.

The gene calls are TRBV6-1 and TRBJ2-7, with 7 bases lining up with TRBD1. The CDR3 totals 12 residues. Germline CDR1 reads MNHNS; CDR2 reads SASEGT. V was pared by 8 bases and J by 3 bases, with 4 bases of the junction left unmatched. The CDR3 bases are TGTGCCAGCCAGGGGGATGTCTACGAGCAGTACTTC. Translating gives CASQGDVYEQYF.

This chain links TRBV7-8 with TRBJ2-1; D gene ambiguous. The CDR3 contains 15 residues. The germline CDR1 and CDR2 sequences are SGHVS and FQNEAQ. V was cut by 1 base and J by 4 bases, with 11 bases left in between. CDR3 amino acids: CASSLGWLQYNEQFF. The CDR3 DNA reads TGTGCCAGCAGCTTAGGCTGGTTGCAGTACAATGAGCAGTTCTTC.

This chain links TRBV5-6 with TRBJ2-1; 8 bases fit TRBD1. The CDR3 extends over 14 amino acids. Germline V gene data show CDR1 as SGHDT and CDR2 as YYEEEE. J was trimmed by 8 bases and V by 1 base; bases with no gene match: 5. CDR3 region: CASSLISGGHEQFF. CDR3 sequence (DNA): TGTGCCAGCAGCTTGATATCAGGGGGCCATGAGCAGTTCTTC.

The genes are TRBV19 and TRBJ1-4, with TRBD1 identical over 9 bases. This CDR3 spans 16 amino acids. The germline gives CDR1 LNHDA, CDR2 SQIVND (reference sequence). The V gene end was trimmed by 3 bases and the J gene end by 3 bases; junction bases not matched to a gene: 5. CDR3 coding DNA: TGTGCCAGTAGTATCCTACAGGGGGCTTCTAATGAAAAACTGTTTTTT. Its translation is CASSILQGASNEKLFF.

The chain couples TRBV6-6 to TRBJ2-7; a weak D match, TRBD1 (6 bases). This CDR3 has 16 amino acids. Trimming removed 0 bases at V and 4 bases at J, with 16 bases between. The V gene's germline CDR1 is MNHNY and CDR2 SVGAGI (reference sequence). In nucleotides, the CDR3 is TGTGCCAGCAGTTACTCGATTTGGACAGCCGAATACGAGCAGTACTTC. This sequence encodes CASSYSIWTAEYEQYF.

The CDR3 spells CAWSVGRTIGSYNSPLHF. The CDR3 DNA reads as TGTGCCTGGAGTGTGGGCAGAACGATTGGCTCCTATAATTCACCCCTCCACTTT. V usage is TRBV30 and J usage is TRBJ1-6; D gene unclear. The CDR3 runs to 18 residues. V lost 0 bases, J lost 0 bases, and 15 bases lay in between. CDR1 and CDR2 (germline): GTSNPN, SVGIG (reference sequence).

In nucleotides, the CDR3 is TGCGCCAGCAGCCAACTCTATTTCAACTCCTATAATTCACCCCTCCACTTT. This gives the protein CASSQLYFNSYNSPLHF. The rearrangement joins TRBV4-3 to TRBJ1-6, with D unclear. The length of the CDR3 is 17 residues. Germline loops: CDR1 LGHNA, CDR2 YSLEER. The V gene lost 2 bases and the J gene lost 0 bases, with 11 bases spanning the gap.

This chain uses TRBV11-2 with TRBJ1-1; weak D call: TRBD1 (6 bases). The CDR3 runs to 15 residues. Trimming left V 5 bases short and J 0 bases short, with 13 bases between. Germline CDR1 and CDR2: SGHAT and FQNNGV. CDR3 DNA sequence: TGTGCCAGCAGCAGAAACGGACAGTTGAACACTGAAGCTTTCTTT. Protein sequence: CASSRNGQLNTEAFF. The variable domain in full, with the rest retrieved from reference TRBV11-2 and TRBJ1-1, is EAGVAQSPRYKIIEKRQSVAFWCNPISGHATLYWYQQILGQGPKLLIQFQNNGVVDDSQLPKDRFSAERLKGVDSTLKIQPAKLEDSAVYLCASSRNGQLNTEAFFGQGTRLTVV.

In its sample, this clone was seen once. The V and J genes are TRBV2 and TRBJ1-1; D gene ambiguous. Trimming removed 6 bases at V and 4 bases at J, with 12 bases between. The CDR3 totals 13 residues. From germline, CDR1 is SNHLY and CDR2 FYNNEI. The CDR3 coding sequence is TGTGCCAGCAGGAGCGGACGGACCACTGAAGCTTTCTTT. Translated, it gives CASRSGRTTEAFF.

This chain connects TRBV6-1 to TRBJ1-5, with 7 bases that match TRBD1. Trimming took 1 base from V and 1 from J; bases not matched to a gene: 7. CDR3 length: 17 residues. From germline, CDR1 is MNHNS and CDR2 SASEGT. The CDR3 is CASSEVAGGRSNQPQHF. The CDR3 DNA follows: TGTGCCAGCAGTGAAGTGGCAGGGGGTAGGAGCAATCAGCCCCAGCATTTT.

Within the sample, this clone is medium-sized (0.01 to 0.1%). The gene calls are TRBV7-9 and TRBJ2-1; no definite D call. The ends were cut back, 6 bases at V and 0 bases at J, with 3 bases in the middle. In germline, CDR1 is SEHNR, CDR2 FQNEAQ (reference sequence). The CDR3 totals 12 residues. CDR3 residues: CASSFSYNEQFF. The DNA for the CDR3 is TGTGCCAGCAGTTTCTCCTACAATGAGCAGTTCTTC.

This clone has only one observation. V and J are TRBV4-3 and TRBJ1-1; D remains ambiguous. Germline CDR1 reads LGHNA; CDR2 reads YSLEER. The ends were cut back, 0 bases at V and 5 bases at J, with 13 bases in the middle. The CDR3 sequence is 15 residues long. The CDR3 nucleotides read TGCGCCAGCAGCCAAGACGGAGACTCGAGGACTGAAGCTTTCTTT. Amino acid sequence: CASSQDGDSRTEAFF.

This clone showed up just a few times. The chain employs TRBV12-5 and TRBJ2-3, with D perhaps TRBD2 (5 bases). This CDR3 spans 13 amino acids. Germline CDR1 reads LGHNT; CDR2 reads FRNRAP. Deletions cut 3 bases from V and 1 base from J, with 5 bases between. CDR3 protein: CASGLAGTDTQYF. The CDR3 bases are TGTGCTAGTGGTTTAGCGGGCACAGATACGCAGTATTTT. The variable domain in full, completed from reference TRBV12-5 and TRBJ2-3, reads DARVTQTPRHKVTEMGQEVTMRCQPILGHNTVFWYRQTMMQGLELLAYFRNRAPLDDSGMPKDRFSAEMPDATLATLKIQPSEPRDSAVYFCASGLAGTDTQYFGPGTRLTVL.

The chain combines TRBV19 with TRBJ1-3; D call uncertain. The CDR3 totals 15 residues. Germline CDR1 LNHDA, CDR2 SQIVND (reference sequence). Trimming shortened V by 5 bases and J by 2 bases, and 13 bases separated the two germline ends. The CDR3 nucleotides read TGTGCCAGTAGTCGTTCGTCGGGAACTGGAAACACCATATATTTT. It codes for CASSRSSGTGNTIYF. Complete variable domain (other parts from reference TRBV19 and TRBJ1-3): DGGITQSPKYLFRKEGQNVTLSCEQNLNHDAMYWYRQDPGQGLRLIYYSQIVNDFQKGDIAEGYSVSREKKESFPLTVTSAQKNPTAFYLCASSRSSGTGNTIYFGEGSWLTVV.

In its sample, this clone was seen once. The chain combines TRBV7-9 with TRBJ2-3, with 7 bases aligning to TRBD1. The junction had 8 bases not matched to a gene; V was cut back by 4 bases and J by 1 base. Germline lookup yields CDR1 SEHNR and CDR2 FQNEAQ (reference sequence). This CDR3 contains 16 residues. Here the CDR3 DNA reads TGTGCCAGCAGCTCCCGGACAGGAACTCGCACAGATACGCAGTATTTT. This encodes CASSSRTGTRTDTQYF.